Listed below are T cell receptor beta chains from one sample, sequenced in a study of blood T cell repertoires in COVID-19. TCRdb's table, derived via immunoSEQ multiplex PCR, lists solely in-frame clones and lacks some. The repertoire holds just over 150,000 clones, with about nine tenths as singletons. Input material: peripheral blood. The source of these receptors is a young man with COVID-19, enrolled during active disease. CDR3s include the opening cysteine and the closing phenylalanine or tryptophan. Each record gives: clone size, J gene, D gene, V gene, CDR3 DNA, CDR3 protein. D genes are given only for firm matches. Only part of the rows carry a size: once, few, many, or a class if the clone is expanded.

clone size: many; J gene: TRBJ2-5; D gene: TRBD1; V gene: TRBV27; CDR3 DNA: TGTGCCAGCGGGGACAGGGGGGGTTTCTCGGAGACCCAGTACTTC; CDR3 protein: CASGDRGGFSETQYF
clone size: NA; J gene: TRBJ2-2; D gene: NA; V gene: TRBV18; CDR3 DNA: TGTGCCAGCTCACCGGTACAGGGGAACACCGGGGAGCTGTTTTTT; CDR3 protein: CASSPVQGNTGELFF
clone size: NA; J gene: TRBJ2-1; D gene: TRBD2; V gene: TRBV27; CDR3 DNA: TGTGCCAGCAGTTCCCGGACTAGCGGGGTTAATGAGCAGTTCTTC; CDR3 protein: CASSSRTSGVNEQFF
clone size: NA; J gene: TRBJ1-2; D gene: NA; V gene: TRBV7-9; CDR3 DNA: TGTGCCAGCAGCCCGGTTGGGACATATGGCTACACCTTC; CDR3 protein: CASSPVGTYGYTF
clone size: NA; J gene: TRBJ1-2; D gene: NA; V gene: TRBV10-3; CDR3 DNA: TGTGCCATCAGTGAGTCGTACAGGGAGTTCGGCTACACCTTC; CDR3 protein: CAISESYREFGYTF
clone size: NA; J gene: TRBJ2-2; D gene: NA; V gene: TRBV5-1; CDR3 DNA: TGCGCCAGCAGCTTGCGTGTACTACCGGACAGCACCGGGGAGCTGTTTTTT; CDR3 protein: CASSLRVLPDSTGELFF
clone size: NA; J gene: TRBJ2-1; D gene: TRBD1; V gene: TRBV24-1; CDR3 DNA: TGTGCCACCAGTGGCCCGGGACAGGATATTGGGAATGAGCAGTTCTTC; CDR3 protein: CATSGPGQDIGNEQFF
clone size: few; J gene: TRBJ1-1; D gene: TRBD1; V gene: TRBV3-1/TRBV3-2; CDR3 DNA: TGTGCCAGCAGCCTACGGACAGGGGGCGAAGCTTTCTTT; CDR3 protein: CASSLRTGGEAFF
clone size: NA; J gene: TRBJ2-3; D gene: NA; V gene: TRBV3-1/TRBV3-2; CDR3 DNA: TGTGCCAGCAGCCAAGATTTGGTACGGGCAGATACGCAGTATTTT; CDR3 protein: CASSQDLVRADTQYF
clone size: NA; J gene: TRBJ2-6; D gene: TRBD1; V gene: TRBV7-9; CDR3 DNA: TGTGCCAGCAGCTGGGACAGGGGGCGTAGGCTGCCTGGGGCCAACGTCCTGACTTTC; CDR3 protein: CASSWDRGRRLPGANVLTF
clone size: NA; J gene: TRBJ1-3; D gene: TRBD1; V gene: TRBV19; CDR3 DNA: TGTGCCAGTGAGGGGGCGAGCTCTGGAAACACCATATATTTT; CDR3 protein: CASEGASSGNTIYF